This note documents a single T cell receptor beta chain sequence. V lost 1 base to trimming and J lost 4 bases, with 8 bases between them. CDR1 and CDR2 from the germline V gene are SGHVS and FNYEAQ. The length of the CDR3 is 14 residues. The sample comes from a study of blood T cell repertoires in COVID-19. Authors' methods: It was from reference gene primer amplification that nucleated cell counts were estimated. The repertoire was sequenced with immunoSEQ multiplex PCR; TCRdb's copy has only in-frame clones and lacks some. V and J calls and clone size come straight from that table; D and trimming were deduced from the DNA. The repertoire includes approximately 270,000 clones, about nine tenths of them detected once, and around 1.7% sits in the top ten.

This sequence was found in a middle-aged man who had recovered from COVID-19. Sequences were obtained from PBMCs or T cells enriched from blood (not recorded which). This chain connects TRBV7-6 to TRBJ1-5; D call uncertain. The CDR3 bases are TGTGCCAGCAGCTTAGGTGGAGGGAATCAGCCCCAGCATTTT. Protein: CASSLGGGNQPQHF.